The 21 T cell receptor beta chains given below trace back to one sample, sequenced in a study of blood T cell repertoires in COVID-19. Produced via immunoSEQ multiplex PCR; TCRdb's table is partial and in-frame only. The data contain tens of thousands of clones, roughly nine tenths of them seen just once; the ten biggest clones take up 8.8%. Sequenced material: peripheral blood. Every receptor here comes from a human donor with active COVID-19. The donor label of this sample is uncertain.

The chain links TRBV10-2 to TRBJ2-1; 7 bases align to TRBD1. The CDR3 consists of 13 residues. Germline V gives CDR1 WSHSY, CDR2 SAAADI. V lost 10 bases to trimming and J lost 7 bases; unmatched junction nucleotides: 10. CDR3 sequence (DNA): TGCGCCACTACCGGGACAGCTTCTAATGAGCAGTTCTTC. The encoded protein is CATTGTASNEQFF.

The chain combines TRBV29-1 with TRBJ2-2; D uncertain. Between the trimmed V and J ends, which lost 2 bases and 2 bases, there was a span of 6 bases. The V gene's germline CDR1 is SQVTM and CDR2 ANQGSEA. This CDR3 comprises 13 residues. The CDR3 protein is CSVEQVNTGELFF. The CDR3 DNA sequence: TGCAGCGTTGAACAGGTTAACACCGGGGAGCTGTTTTTT.

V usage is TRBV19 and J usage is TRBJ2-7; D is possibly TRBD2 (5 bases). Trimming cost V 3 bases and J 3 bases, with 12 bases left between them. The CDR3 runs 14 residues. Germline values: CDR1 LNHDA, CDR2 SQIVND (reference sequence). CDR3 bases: TGTGCCAGTAGTATCTCGACGGGGAACTACGAGCAGTACTTC. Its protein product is CASSISTGNYEQYF.

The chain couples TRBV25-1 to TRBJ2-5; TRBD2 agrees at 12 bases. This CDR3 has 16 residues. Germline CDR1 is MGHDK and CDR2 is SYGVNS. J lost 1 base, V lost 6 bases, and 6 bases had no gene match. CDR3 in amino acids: CASRWATSGGQETQYF. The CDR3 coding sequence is TGTGCCAGCAGATGGGCGACTAGCGGGGGCCAAGAGACCCAGTACTTC. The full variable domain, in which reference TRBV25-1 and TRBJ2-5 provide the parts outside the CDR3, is EADIYQTPRYLVIGTGKKITLECSQTMGHDKMYWYQQDPGMELHLIHYSYGVNSTEKGDLSSESTVSRIRTEHFPLTLESARPSHTSQYLCASRWATSGGQETQYFGPGTRLLVL.

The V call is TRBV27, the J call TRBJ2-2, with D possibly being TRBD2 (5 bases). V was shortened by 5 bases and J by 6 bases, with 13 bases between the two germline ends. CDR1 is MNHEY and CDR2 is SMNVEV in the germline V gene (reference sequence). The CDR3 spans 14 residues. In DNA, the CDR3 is TGTGCCAGCAGTCTACTCCCGGGATCCGGGGAGCTGTTTTTT. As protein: CASSLLPGSGELFF.

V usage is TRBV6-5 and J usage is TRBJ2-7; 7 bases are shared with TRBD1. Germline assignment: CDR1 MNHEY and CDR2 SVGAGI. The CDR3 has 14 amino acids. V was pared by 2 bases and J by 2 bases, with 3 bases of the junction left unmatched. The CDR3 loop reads CASSYEQGTYEQYF. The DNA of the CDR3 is TGTGCCAGCAGTTACGAACAGGGGACCTACGAGCAGTACTTC.

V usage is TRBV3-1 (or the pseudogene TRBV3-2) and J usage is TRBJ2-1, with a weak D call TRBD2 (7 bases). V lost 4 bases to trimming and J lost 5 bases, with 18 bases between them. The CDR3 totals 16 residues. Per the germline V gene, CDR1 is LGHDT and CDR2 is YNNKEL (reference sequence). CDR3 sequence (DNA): TGTGCCAGCAGCCGACAGGCTAGCGGAAAGCACAATGAGCAGTTCTTC. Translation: CASSRQASGKHNEQFF.

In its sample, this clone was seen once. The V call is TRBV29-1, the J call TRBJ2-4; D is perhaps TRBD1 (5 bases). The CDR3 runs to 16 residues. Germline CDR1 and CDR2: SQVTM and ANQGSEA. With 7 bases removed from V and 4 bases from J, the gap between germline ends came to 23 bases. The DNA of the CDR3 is TGCAGCGCCTTACCAAGGGAAGGGGTCCAGAAAAACATTCAGTACTTC. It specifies CSALPREGVQKNIQYF.

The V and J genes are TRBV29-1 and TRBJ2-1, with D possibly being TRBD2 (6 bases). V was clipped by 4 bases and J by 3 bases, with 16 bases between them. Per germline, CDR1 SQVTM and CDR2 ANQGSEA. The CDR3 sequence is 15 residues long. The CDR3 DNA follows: TGCAGCGTTGGGGGGGAGCGGGCCAACTACAATGAGCAGTTCTTC. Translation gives CSVGGERANYNEQFF.

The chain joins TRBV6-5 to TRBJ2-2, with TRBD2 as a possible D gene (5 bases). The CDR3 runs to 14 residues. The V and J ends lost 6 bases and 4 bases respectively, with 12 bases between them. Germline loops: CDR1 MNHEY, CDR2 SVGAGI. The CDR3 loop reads CASSRHEGTGELFF. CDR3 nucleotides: TGTGCCAGCAGCCGACACGAGGGCACCGGGGAGCTGTTTTTT.

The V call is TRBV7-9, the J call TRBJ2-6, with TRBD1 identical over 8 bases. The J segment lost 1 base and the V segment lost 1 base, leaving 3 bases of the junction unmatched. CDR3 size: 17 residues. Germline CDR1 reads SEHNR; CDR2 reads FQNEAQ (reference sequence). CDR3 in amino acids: CASSLDRQGSGANVLTF. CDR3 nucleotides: TGTGCCAGCAGCTTAGATCGACAGGGGTCTGGGGCCAACGTCCTGACTTTC.

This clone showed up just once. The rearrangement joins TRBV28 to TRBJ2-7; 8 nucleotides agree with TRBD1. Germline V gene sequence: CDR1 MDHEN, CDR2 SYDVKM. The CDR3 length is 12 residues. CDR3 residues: CTTGENSYEQYF. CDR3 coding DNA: TGTACGACAGGGGAGAACTCCTACGAGCAGTACTTC.

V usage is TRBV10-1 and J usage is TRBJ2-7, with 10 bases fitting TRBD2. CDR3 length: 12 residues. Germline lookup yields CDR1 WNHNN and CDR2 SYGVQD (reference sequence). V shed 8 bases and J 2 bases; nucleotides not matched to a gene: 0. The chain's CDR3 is CASLAGAYEQYF. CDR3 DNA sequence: TGCGCCAGCCTAGCGGGAGCCTACGAGCAGTACTTC.

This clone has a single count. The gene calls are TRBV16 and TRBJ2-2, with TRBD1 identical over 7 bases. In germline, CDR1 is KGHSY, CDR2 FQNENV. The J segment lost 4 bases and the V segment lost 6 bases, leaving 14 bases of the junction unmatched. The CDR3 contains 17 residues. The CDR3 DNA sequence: TGTGCCAGCAGTCAAGATGGGACAGCCTCACGCACCGGGGAGCTGTTTTTT. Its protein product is CASSQDGTASRTGELFF.

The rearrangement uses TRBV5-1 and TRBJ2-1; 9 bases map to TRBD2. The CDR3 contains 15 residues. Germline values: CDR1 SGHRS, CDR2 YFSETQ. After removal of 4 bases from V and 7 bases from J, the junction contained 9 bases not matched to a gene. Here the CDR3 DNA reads TGCGCCAGCAGCATAAGACTAGCGGAGGGGAATGAGCAGTTCTTC. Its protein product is CASSIRLAEGNEQFF.

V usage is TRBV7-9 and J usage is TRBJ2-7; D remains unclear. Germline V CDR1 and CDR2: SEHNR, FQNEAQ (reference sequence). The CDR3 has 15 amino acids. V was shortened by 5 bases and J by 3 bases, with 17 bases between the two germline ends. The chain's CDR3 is CASSPPVGSYYEQYF. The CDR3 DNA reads TGTGCCAGCAGCCCCCCTGTCGGTTCATACTACGAGCAGTACTTC.

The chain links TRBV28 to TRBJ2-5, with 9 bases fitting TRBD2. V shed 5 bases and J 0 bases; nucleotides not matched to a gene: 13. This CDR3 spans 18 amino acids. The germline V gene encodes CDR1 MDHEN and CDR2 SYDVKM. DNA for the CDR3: TGTGCCAGCAGTCCAGCGGGGGGTTGGGCAGATTACCAAGAGACCCAGTACTTC. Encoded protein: CASSPAGGWADYQETQYF. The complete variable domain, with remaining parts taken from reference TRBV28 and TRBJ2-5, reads DVKVTQSSRYLVKRTGEKVFLECVQDMDHENMFWYRQDPGLGLRLIYFSYDVKMKEKGDIPEGYSVSREKKERFSLILESASTNQTSMYLCASSPAGGWADYQETQYFGPGTRLLVL.

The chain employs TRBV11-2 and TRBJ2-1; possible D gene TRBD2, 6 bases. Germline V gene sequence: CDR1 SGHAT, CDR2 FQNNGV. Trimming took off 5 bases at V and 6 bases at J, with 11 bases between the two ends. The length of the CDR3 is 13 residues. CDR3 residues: CASSLGLSNEQFF. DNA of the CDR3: TGTGCCAGCAGCCTGGGACTGTCCAATGAGCAGTTCTTC.

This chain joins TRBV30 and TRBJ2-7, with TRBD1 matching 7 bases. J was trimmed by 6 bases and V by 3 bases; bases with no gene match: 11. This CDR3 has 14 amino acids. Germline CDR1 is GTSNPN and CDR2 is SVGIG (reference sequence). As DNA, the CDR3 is TGTGCCTGGAGCAAGACAGGGAAGGGTGGCGAGCAGTACTTC. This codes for CAWSKTGKGGEQYF.

Written as DNA, the CDR3 is TGTGCCAGCAGCTTCAGGGGGGTACGTGAAAAACTGTTTTTT. This codes for CASSFRGVREKLFF. The chain recombines TRBV5-6 with TRBJ1-4, with TRBD1 matching 7 bases. The germline V gene has CDR1 SGHDT and CDR2 YYEEEE. V gave up 2 bases and J gave up 7 bases; unmatched junction bases: 5. The CDR3 sequence is 14 residues long.

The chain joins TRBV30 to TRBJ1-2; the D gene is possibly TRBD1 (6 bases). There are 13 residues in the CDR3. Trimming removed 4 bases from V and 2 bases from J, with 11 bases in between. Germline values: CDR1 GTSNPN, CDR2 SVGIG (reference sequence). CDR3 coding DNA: TGTGCCTGGAACGGGGGGGGCAACTATGGCTACACCTTC. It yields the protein CAWNGGGNYGYTF.